The source of this T cell receptor (beta chain) is a study of shared clonotypes between healthy human individuals. In the study overall: CD4 naive and memory got three plates each, CD8 naive two, CD8 memory one.

V was clipped by 4 bases and J by 6 bases; unmatched bases: 4. This CDR3 region has 13 residues. CDR1 is MDHEN, CDR2 SYDVKM, per germline. Original handling: Sequence data from immunoSEQ were junction-only and lacked quality scores; consequently, filtering differed. TCRdb's table, derived via immunoSEQ multiplex PCR, lists solely in-frame clones and lacks some. The V and J calls and clone size are taken from that table; D and trimming were inferred from the DNA. The repertoire holds 2 million to 2.5 million clones, with 90% to 97% as singletons. Specimen: naive CD4+ T cells sorted from blood. The subset is: CD45RA+ positively selected. This chain connects TRBV28 to TRBJ2-5, with 8 bases fitting TRBD2. This clonotype was sampled from a man aged 18 to 29 in good health. CDR3 DNA: TGTGCCAGCAGTTCCCCGGGAGGGCAGACCCAGTACTTC. It is translated as CASSSPGGQTQYF.